This TCR beta chain was recorded in a study of blood T cell repertoires in COVID-19. Study as a whole: Samples representing acute and convalescent COVID-19 were sourced from the United States, Italy and Spain. PBMCs, B-cell-depleted T cells, or T cells provided the cDNA or gDNA that made up the material.

This clone was observed a few times. Germline V lookup: CDR1 SNHLY, CDR2 FYNNEI. J lost 4 bases, V lost 7 bases, and 7 bases had no gene match. The CDR3 is made up of 14 amino acids. Authors' methods: Estimation of nucleated cell counts was performed using reference gene primer amplification. Data came from immunoSEQ multiplex PCR; TCRdb stores just in-frame clones and leaves some out. V, J and clone size are those of that table, while D and trimming were read from the DNA. Among over 200,000 clones listed, about 86% were seen once. This TCR was sampled from an older man with acute or convalescent COVID-19. Source material: peripheral blood. V and J are TRBV2 and TRBJ2-3; 8 positions match TRBD1. As DNA, the CDR3 is TGTGCCAGCAAAGGGGACAGGTGGGCAGATACGCAGTATTTT. Amino acid sequence: CASKGDRWADTQYF.